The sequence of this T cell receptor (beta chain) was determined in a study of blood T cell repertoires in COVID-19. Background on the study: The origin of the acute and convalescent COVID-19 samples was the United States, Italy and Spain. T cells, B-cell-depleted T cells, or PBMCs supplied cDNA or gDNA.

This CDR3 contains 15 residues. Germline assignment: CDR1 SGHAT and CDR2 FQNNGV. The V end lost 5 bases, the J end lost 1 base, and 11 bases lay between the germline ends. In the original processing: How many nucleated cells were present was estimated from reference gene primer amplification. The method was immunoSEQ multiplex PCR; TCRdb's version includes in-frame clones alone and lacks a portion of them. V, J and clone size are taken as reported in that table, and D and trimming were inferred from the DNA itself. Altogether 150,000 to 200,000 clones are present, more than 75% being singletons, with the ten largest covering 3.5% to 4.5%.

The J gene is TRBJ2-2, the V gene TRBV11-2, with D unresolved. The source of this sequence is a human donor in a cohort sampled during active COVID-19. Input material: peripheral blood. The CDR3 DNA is TGTGCCAGCAGCCTCGATGGCAGGAACACCGGGGAGCTGTTTTTT. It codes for CASSLDGRNTGELFF.